This TCR beta chain originates from a study of shared clonotypes between healthy human individuals. Study as a whole: Each donor contributed plates that comprised three CD4 naive, three CD4 memory, two CD8 naive and one CD8 memory.

The J segment lost 4 bases and the V segment lost 5 bases, leaving 4 bases of the junction unmatched. CDR1 SQVTM and CDR2 ANQGSEA come from the germline V gene. The CDR3 totals 12 residues. Comments on this clone: Its matching antigen is unknown.

Assay used: immunoSEQ multiplex PCR; TCRdb lists only in-frame clones, some missing. The sample has roughly 2.1 million clones, about 92% seen once; the top ten hold over 1.5%. As defined, naive CD8 cells were CD45RO-negative and positively selected for CCR7, with terminally differentiated effector memory CD45RA+ cells excluded. Donors were Caucasian adults residing in Nashville, Tennessee, USA. General study points: The sampled material consisted only of blood, and tissue repertoires are likely to differ.

Sequencing was performed on naive CD8+ T cells from PBMCs. This clonotype was obtained from a man aged 18 to 35 in good health. Some clones in this sample may be carry-over from other donors' samples. This chain uses TRBV29-1 with TRBJ2-7; 8 bases match TRBD1. The DNA for the CDR3 is TGCAGCGTTACGAGACAGGGGTACGAGCAGTACTTC. It yields the protein CSVTRQGYEQYF.